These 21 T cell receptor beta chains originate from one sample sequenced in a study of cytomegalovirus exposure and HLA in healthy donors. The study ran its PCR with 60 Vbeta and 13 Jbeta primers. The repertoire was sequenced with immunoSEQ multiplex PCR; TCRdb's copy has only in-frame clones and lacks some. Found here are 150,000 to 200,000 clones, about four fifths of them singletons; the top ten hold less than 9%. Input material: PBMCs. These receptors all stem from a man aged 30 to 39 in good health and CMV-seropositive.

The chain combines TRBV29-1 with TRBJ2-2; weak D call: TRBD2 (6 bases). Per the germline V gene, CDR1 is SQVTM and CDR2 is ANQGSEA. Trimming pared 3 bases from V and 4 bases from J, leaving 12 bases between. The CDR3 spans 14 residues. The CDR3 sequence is CSVEAGKGTGELFF. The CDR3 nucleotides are TGCAGCGTTGAGGCGGGGAAGGGCACCGGGGAGCTGTTTTTT.

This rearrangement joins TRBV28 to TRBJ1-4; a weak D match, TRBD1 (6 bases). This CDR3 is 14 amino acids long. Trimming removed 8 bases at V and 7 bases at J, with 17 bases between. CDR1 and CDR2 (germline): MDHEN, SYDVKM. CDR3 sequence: CASVSRGSGEKLFF. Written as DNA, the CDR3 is TGTGCCAGCGTATCCAGGGGCAGCGGTGAAAAACTGTTTTTT.

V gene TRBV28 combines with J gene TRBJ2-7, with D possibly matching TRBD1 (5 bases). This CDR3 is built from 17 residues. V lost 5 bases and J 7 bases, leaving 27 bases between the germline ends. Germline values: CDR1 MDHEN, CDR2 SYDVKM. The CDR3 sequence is CASSIFPRLTALEEQYF. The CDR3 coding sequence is TGTGCCAGCAGTATCTTCCCCCGCTTGACAGCGCTGGAGGAGCAGTACTTC.

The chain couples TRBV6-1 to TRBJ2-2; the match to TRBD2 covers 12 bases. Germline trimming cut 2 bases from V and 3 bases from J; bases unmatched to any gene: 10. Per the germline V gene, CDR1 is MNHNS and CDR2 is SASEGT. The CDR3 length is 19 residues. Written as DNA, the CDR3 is TGTGCCAGCAGTGAACGGTGGCTAGCGGGAGGGCCTGACACCGGGGAGCTGTTTTTT. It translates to CASSERWLAGGPDTGELFF.

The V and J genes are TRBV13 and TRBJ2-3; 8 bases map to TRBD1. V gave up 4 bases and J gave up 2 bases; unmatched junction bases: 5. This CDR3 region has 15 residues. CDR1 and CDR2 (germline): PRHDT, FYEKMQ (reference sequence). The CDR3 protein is CASSSTTGVTDTQYF. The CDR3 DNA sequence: TGTGCCAGCAGCTCGACGACAGGGGTCACAGATACGCAGTATTTT.

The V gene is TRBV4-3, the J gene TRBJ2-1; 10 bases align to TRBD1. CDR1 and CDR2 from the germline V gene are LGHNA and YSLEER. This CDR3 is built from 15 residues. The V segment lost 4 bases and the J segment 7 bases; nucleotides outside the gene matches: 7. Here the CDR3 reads CASSPGTGAMNEQFF. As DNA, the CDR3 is TGCGCCAGCAGCCCCGGGACAGGGGCAATGAATGAGCAGTTCTTC.

CDR3 sequence reads: CASSYTVGGETQYF. The CDR3 DNA reads as TGTGCCAGCAGCTATACTGTAGGGGGCGAGACCCAGTACTTC. This chain connects TRBV7-9 to TRBJ2-5, with 7 bases that match TRBD1. V trimming: 4 bases; J trimming: 5 bases; junction bases outside the gene matches: 7. The CDR3 length is 14 residues. Germline V CDR1 and CDR2: SEHNR, FQNEAQ (reference sequence).

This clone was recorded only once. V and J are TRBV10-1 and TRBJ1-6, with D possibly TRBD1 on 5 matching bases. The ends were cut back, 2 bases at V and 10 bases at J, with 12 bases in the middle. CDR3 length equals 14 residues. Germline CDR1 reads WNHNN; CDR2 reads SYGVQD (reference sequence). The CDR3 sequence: CASSEGTGTSPLHF. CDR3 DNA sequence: TGCGCCAGCAGTGAGGGTACAGGAACATCACCCCTCCACTTT.

The CDR3 sequence: CASSGTYTGELFF. In DNA form, the CDR3 reads TGTGCCAGCAGCGGGACTTACACCGGGGAGCTGTTTTTT. The gene calls are TRBV27 and TRBJ2-2, with TRBD2 as a possible D gene (6 bases). Deletions cut 6 bases from V and 3 bases from J, with 8 bases between. Germline CDR1 MNHEY, CDR2 SMNVEV (reference sequence). The CDR3 runs 13 residues.

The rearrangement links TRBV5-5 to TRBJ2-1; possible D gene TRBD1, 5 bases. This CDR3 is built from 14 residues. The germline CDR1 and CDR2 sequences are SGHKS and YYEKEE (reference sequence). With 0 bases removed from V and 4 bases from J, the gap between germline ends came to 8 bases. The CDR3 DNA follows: TGTGCCAGCAGCTTGGGTAGGGGATACAATGAGCAGTTCTTC. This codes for CASSLGRGYNEQFF.

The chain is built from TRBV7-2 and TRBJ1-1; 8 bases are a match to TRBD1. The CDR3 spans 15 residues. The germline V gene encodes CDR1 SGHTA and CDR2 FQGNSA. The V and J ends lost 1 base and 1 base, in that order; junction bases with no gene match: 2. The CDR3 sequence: CASSLEGTGNTEAFF. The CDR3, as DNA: TGTGCCAGCAGCTTAGAGGGGACAGGGAACACTGAAGCTTTCTTT. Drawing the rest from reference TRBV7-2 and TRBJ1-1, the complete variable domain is GAGVSQSPSNKVTEKGKDVELRCDPISGHTALYWYRQSLGQGLEFLIYFQGNSAPDKSGLPSDRFSAERTGGSVSTLTIQRTQQEDSAVYLCASSLEGTGNTEAFFGQGTRLTVV.

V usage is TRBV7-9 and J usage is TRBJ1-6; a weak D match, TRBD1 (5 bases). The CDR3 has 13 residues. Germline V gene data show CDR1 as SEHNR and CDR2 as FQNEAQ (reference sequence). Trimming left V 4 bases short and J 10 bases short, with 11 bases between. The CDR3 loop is CASSYGEGSPLHF. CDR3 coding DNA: TGTGCCAGCAGCTACGGGGAGGGGTCACCCCTCCACTTT.

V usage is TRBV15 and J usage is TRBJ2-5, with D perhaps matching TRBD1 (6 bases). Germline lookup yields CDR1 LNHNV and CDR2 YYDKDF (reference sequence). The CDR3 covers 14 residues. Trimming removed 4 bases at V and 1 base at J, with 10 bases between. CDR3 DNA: TGTGCCACCAGCATTGGACAGTCCCAAGAGACCCAGTACTTC. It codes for CATSIGQSQETQYF. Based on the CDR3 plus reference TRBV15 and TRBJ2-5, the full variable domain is DAMVIQNPRYQVTQFGKPVTLSCSQTLNHNVMYWYQQKSSQAPKLLFHYYDKDFNNEADTPDNFQSRRPNTSFCFLDIRSPGLGDTAMYLCATSIGQSQETQYFGPGTRLLVL.

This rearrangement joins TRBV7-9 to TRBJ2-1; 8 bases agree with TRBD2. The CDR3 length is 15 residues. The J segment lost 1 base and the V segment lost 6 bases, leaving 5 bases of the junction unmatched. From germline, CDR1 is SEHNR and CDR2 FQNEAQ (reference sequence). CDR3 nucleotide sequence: TGTGCCAGCAGGCACCGGGAGGGTTCCTACAATGAGCAGTTCTTC. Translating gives CASRHREGSYNEQFF.

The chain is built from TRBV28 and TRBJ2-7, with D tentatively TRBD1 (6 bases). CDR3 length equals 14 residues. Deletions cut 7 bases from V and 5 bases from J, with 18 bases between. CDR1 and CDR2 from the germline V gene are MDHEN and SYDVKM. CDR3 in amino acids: CASTSIGGPNEQYF. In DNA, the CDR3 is TGTGCCAGCACCTCGATAGGGGGTCCGAACGAGCAGTACTTC.

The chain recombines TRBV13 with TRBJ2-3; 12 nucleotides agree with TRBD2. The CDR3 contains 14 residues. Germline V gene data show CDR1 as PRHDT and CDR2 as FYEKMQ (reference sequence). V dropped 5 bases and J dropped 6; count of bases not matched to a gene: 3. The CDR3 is CASSPTSGGDTQYF. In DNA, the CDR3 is TGTGCCAGCAGCCCGACTAGCGGGGGTGATACGCAGTATTTT.

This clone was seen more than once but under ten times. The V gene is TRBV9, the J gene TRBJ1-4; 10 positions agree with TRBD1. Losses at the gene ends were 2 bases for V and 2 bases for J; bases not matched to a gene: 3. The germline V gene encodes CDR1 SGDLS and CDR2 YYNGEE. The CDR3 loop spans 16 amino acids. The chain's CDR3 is CASSVGQGLTNEKLFF. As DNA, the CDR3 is TGTGCCAGCAGCGTGGGACAGGGGTTGACTAATGAAAAACTGTTTTTT.

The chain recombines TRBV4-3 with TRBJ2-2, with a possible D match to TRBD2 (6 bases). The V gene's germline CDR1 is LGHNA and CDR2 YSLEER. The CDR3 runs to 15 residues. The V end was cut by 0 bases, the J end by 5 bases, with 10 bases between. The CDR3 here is CASSQDLGGTGELFF. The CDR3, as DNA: TGCGCCAGCAGCCAAGATCTGGGGGGAACCGGGGAGCTGTTTTTT.

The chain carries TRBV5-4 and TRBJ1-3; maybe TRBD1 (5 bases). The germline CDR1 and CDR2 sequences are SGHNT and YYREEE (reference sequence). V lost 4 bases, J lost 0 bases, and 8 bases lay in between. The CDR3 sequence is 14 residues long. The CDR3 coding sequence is TGTGCCAGCAGCGCTGACAGCTCTGGAAACACCATATATTTT. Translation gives CASSADSSGNTIYF.

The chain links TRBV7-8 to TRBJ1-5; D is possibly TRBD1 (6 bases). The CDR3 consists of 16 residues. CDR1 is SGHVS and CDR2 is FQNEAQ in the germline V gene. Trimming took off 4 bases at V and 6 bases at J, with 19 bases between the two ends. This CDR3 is CASSSNLGGGGQPQHF. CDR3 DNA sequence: TGTGCCAGCAGCTCCAATCTAGGGGGGGGAGGTCAGCCCCAGCATTTT.

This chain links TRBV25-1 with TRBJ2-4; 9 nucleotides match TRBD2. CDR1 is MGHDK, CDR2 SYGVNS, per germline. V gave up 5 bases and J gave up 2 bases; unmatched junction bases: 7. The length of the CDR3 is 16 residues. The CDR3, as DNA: TGTGCCAGCAGTCCGGCGGGGGGGGTGACCAAAAACATTCAGTACTTC. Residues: CASSPAGGVTKNIQYF.